Below are 13 T cell receptor beta chains sequenced from a single sample in a study of T-cell reconstitution after alpha-beta-depleted transplantation in children. Preparation of the TCRbeta library was carried out with unique molecular identifiers. From the PCR reads, TCRdb called clonotypes with MiXCR, one entry per CDR3 protein. Among hundreds of thousands of distinct CDR3 sequences listed, over 9% were seen once. The specimen comprised PBMCs, sampled before TCRalphabeta/CD19-depleted stem cell transplant. The receptors originated from a boy younger than two with acute myeloid leukemia, due to receive a stem cell transplant.

The sample holds many counts of this clonotype. The chain carries TRBV20-1 and TRBJ2-3, with D perhaps matching TRBD1 or TRBD2 (5 bases each). The germline V gene encodes CDR1 DFQATT and CDR2 SNEGSKA (reference sequence). The CDR3 runs 16 residues. V lost 7 bases, J lost 0 bases, and 20 bases lay in between. The CDR3 DNA reads as TGCAGTGTGGGGGTCAACACTCGATCTAGCACAGATACGCAGTATTTT. This gives the protein CSVGVNTRSSTDTQYF.

This clonotype has just a few counts. The rearrangement joins TRBV29-1 to TRBJ2-1, with D possibly matching TRBD2 (5 bases). This CDR3 is built from 14 residues. Trimming removed 7 bases from V and 0 bases from J, with 13 bases in between. Germline V lookup: CDR1 SQVTM, CDR2 ANQGSEA. The CDR3 DNA is TGCAGCGCCGTAGCGAATCCCTCCTACAATGAGCAGTTCTTC. This codes for CSAVANPSYNEQFF.

This clonotype was seen a few times. CDR3 protein: CASSWGAPGELFF. In DNA form, the CDR3 reads TGTGCCAGCAGCTGGGGAGCTCCCGGGGAGCTGTTTTTT. This chain links TRBV11-2 with TRBJ2-2; possible D gene TRBD2, 5 bases. The CDR3 totals 13 residues. Per the germline V gene, CDR1 is SGHAT and CDR2 is FQNNGV. Trimming stripped 4 bases from V and 6 bases from J, with 9 bases between.

This clonotype has a count of ten or more. The genes are TRBV10-3 and TRBJ2-7, with TRBD1 matching 7 bases. Trimming removed 2 bases from V and 2 bases from J; junction bases left unmatched: 6. CDR3 size: 15 residues. CDR1 is ENHRY and CDR2 is SYGVKD in the germline V gene. CDR3 amino acids: CAISERTGLAYEQYF. DNA of the CDR3: TGTGCCATCAGTGAGAGGACAGGCCTTGCCTACGAGCAGTACTTC.

This clonotype was recorded a few times. This CDR3 reads CASSLIGTGNYGYTF. The CDR3 DNA reads as TGTGCCAGCAGCTTAATCGGGACAGGGAACTATGGCTACACCTTC. The rearrangement links TRBV7-2 to TRBJ1-2; 9 bases agree with TRBD1. The germline gives CDR1 SGHTA, CDR2 FQGNSA. CDR3 length: 15 amino acids. Trimming removed 2 bases from V and 2 bases from J; junction bases left unmatched: 3. Filled out from reference TRBV7-2 and TRBJ1-2, the complete variable domain reads GAGVSQSPSNKVTEKGKDVELRCDPISGHTALYWYRQSLGQGLEFLIYFQGNSAPDKSGLPSDRFSAERTGGSVSTLTIQRTQQEDSAVYLCASSLIGTGNYGYTFGSGTRLTVV.

This clonotype was found many times. The chain recombines TRBV5-1 with TRBJ1-1, with no clear D. CDR1 and CDR2 from the germline V gene are SGHRS and YFSETQ. The germline V and J ends were trimmed by 4 bases and 0 bases, with 7 bases remaining between them. CDR3 length: 13 residues. As DNA, the CDR3 is TGCGCCAGCAGCCCGAGGATGAACACTGAAGCTTTCTTT. Translated, it gives CASSPRMNTEAFF.

At least ten counts were recorded for this clonotype. The rearrangement links TRBV6-5 to TRBJ2-3, with 13 nucleotides matching TRBD2. Germline assignment: CDR1 MNHEY and CDR2 SVGAGI. J was trimmed by 3 bases and V by 5 bases; bases with no gene match: 5. This CDR3 has 16 amino acids. CDR3 nucleotides: TGTGCCAGCAGTAGACTAGCGGGAGGTCGGACAGATACGCAGTATTTT. Protein product: CASSRLAGGRTDTQYF.

This clonotype showed up many times. This rearrangement joins TRBV9 to TRBJ2-1; D is possibly TRBD1 (5 bases). Germline lookup yields CDR1 SGDLS and CDR2 YYNGEE. V dropped 0 bases and J dropped 6 bases, with 10 bases sitting between them. This CDR3 is 14 amino acids long. CDR3 sequence reads: CASSVGGEPNEQFF. CDR3 bases: TGTGCCAGCAGCGTAGGGGGCGAACCCAATGAGCAGTTCTTC.

This clonotype was found many times. CDR3 in DNA: TGCAGTGCAAGAAGCGGGAGAGGGTACAATGAGCAGTTCTTC. This encodes CSARSGRGYNEQFF. This chain connects TRBV20-1 to TRBJ2-1; 8 nucleotides match TRBD2. V was pared by 6 bases and J by 4 bases, with 8 bases of the junction left unmatched. The CDR3 runs 14 residues. Germline V gives CDR1 DFQATT, CDR2 SNEGSKA (reference sequence).

Ten or more counts support this clonotype. The rearrangement links TRBV28 to TRBJ1-2, with no clear D. The CDR3 contains 15 residues. Germline-derived CDR1 and CDR2 are MDHEN and SYDVKM. V lost 3 bases to trimming and J lost 1 base, with 12 bases between them. The CDR3 DNA is TGTGCCAGCAGTTTGGGTGGGTCCATTAACTATGGCTACACCTTC. This gives the protein CASSLGGSINYGYTF.

This clonotype was recorded at least ten times. The chain carries TRBV29-1 and TRBJ2-7; a possible D gene is TRBD1 (5 bases). Trimming took 4 bases from V and 0 from J, leaving 22 bases between them. CDR1 is SQVTM and CDR2 is ANQGSEA in the germline V gene. There are 17 residues in the CDR3. The CDR3 here is CSVGCLLWTRFSYEQYF. The CDR3 coding sequence is TGCAGCGTTGGTTGTCTCTTGTGGACACGTTTCTCCTACGAGCAGTACTTC.

This clonotype was found many times. The V gene is TRBV28, the J gene TRBJ2-7; no definite D call. V lost 10 bases and J 7 bases, leaving 23 bases between the germline ends. Germline V lookup: CDR1 MDHEN, CDR2 SYDVKM. There are 14 residues in the CDR3. The CDR3 loop reads CATHPFPDIGEQYF. Written as DNA, the CDR3 is TGTGCCACCCACCCCTTTCCAGATATAGGGGAGCAGTACTTC.

This clonotype was counted at least ten times. V and J are TRBV12-3 or TRBV12-4 and TRBJ2-7; 11 positions match TRBD2. The V gene end was trimmed by 6 bases and the J gene end by 2 bases; junction bases not matched to a gene: 21. The CDR3 totals 20 residues. The CDR3 is CASSSSSPGTSGTGAYEQYF. Here the CDR3 DNA reads TGTGCCAGCAGCTCTAGCTCCCCCGGGACTAGCGGAACCGGAGCCTACGAGCAGTACTTC.